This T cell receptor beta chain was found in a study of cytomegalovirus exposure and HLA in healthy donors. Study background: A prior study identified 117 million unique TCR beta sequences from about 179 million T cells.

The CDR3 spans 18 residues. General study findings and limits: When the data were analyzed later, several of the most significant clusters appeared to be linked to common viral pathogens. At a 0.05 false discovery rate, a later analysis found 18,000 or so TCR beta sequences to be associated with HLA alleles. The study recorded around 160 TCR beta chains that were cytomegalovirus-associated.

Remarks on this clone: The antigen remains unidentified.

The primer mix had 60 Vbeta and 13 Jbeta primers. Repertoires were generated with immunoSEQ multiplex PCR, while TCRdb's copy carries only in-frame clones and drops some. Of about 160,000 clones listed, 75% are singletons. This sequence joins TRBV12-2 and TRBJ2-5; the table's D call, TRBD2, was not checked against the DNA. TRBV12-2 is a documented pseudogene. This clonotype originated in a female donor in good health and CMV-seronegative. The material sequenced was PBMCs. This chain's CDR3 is CASRPRGRAVLGQETQYF. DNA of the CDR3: TGTGCAAGTCGCCCCCGGGGAAGGGCAGTCCTGGGACAAGAGACCCAGTACTTC.